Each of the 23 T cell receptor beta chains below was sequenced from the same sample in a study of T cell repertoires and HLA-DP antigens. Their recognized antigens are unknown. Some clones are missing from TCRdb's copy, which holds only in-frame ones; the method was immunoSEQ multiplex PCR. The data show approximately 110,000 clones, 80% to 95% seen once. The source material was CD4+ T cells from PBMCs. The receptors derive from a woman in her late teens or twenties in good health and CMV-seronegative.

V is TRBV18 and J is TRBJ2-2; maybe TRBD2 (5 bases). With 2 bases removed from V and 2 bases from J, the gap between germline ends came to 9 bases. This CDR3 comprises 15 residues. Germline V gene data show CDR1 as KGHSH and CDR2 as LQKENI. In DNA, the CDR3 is TGTGCCAGCTCACCAAGAGGGATCAACACCGGGGAGCTGTTTTTT. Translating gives CASSPRGINTGELFF.

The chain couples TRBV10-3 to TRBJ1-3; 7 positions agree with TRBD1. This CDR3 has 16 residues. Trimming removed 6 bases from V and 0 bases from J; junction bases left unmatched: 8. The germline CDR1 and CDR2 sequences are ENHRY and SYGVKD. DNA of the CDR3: TGTGCCATCAGCGCGGGACAGCAAATCTCTGGAAACACCATATATTTT. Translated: CAISAGQQISGNTIYF.

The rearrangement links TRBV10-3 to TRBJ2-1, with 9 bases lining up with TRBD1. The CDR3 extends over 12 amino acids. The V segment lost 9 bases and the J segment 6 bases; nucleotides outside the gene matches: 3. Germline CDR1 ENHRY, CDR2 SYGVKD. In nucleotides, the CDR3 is TGTGCCATTAGGGACAGGGTCAATGAGCAGTTCTTC. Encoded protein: CAIRDRVNEQFF.

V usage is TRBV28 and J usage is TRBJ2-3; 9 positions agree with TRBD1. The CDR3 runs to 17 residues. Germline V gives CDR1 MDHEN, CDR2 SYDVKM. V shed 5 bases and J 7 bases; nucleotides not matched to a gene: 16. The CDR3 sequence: CASSIARGGQGLYTQYF. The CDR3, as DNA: TGTGCCAGCAGTATTGCCCGTGGGGGACAGGGATTGTATACGCAGTATTTT. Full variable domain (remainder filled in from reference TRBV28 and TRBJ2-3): DVKVTQSSRYLVKRTGEKVFLECVQDMDHENMFWYRQDPGLGLRLIYFSYDVKMKEKGDIPEGYSVSREKKERFSLILESASTNQTSMYLCASSIARGGQGLYTQYFGPGTRLTVL.

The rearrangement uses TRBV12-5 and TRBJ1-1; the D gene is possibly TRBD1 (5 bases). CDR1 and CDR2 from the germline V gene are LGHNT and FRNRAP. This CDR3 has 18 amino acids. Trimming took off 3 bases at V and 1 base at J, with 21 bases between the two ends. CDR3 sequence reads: CASGLLKWGRNENTEAFF. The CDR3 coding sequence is TGTGCTAGTGGTTTACTGAAATGGGGCAGAAACGAGAACACTGAAGCTTTCTTT.

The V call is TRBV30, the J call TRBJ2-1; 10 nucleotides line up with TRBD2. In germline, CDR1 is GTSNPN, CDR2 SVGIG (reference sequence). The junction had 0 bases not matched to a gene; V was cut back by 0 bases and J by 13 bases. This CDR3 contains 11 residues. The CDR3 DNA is TGTGCCTGGAGTGTACTAGCGGGACAGTTCTTC. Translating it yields CAWSVLAGQFF.

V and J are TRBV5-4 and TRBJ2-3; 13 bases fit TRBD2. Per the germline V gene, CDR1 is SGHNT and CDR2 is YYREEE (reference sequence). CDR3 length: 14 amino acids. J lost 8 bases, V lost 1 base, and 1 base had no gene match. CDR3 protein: CASSLRTSGGTQYF. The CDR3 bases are TGTGCCAGCAGCTTGAGGACTAGCGGGGGTACGCAGTATTTT.

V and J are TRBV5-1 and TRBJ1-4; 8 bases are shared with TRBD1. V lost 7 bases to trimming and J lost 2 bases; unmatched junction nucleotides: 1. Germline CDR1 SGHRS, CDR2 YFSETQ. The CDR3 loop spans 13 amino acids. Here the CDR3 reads CASGQGTNEKLFF. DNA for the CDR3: TGCGCCAGCGGACAGGGTACTAATGAAAAACTGTTTTTT. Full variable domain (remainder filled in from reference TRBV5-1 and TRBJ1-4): KAGVTQTPRYLIKTRGQQVTLSCSPISGHRSVSWYQQTPGQGLQFLFEYFSETQRNKGNFPGRFSGRQFSNSRSEMNVSTLELGDSALYLCASGQGTNEKLFFGSGTQLSVL.

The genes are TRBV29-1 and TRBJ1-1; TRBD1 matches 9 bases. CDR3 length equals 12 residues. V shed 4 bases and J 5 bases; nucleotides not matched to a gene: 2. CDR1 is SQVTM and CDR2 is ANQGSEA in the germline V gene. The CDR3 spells CSVATGGTEAFF. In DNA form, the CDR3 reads TGCAGCGTTGCGACAGGGGGGACTGAAGCTTTCTTT.

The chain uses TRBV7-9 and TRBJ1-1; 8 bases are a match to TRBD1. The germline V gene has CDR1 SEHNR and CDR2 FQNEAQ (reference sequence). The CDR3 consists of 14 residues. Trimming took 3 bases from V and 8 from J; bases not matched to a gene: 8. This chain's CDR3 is CASSLTGVEEEAFF. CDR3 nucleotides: TGTGCCAGCAGCTTGACAGGGGTCGAAGAAGAAGCTTTCTTT.

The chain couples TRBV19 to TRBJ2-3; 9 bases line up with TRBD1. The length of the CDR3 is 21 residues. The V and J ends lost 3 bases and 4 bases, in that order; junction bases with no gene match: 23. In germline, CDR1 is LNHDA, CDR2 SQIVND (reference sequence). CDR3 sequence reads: CASSITPTGGKGSARPDTQYF. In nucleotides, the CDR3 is TGTGCCAGTAGTATCACCCCCACAGGGGGCAAGGGGTCGGCACGACCAGATACGCAGTATTTT.

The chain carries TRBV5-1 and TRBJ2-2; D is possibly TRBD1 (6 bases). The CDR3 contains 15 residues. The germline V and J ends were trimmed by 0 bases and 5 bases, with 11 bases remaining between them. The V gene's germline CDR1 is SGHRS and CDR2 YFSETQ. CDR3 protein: CASSLVSGETGELFF. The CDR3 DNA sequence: TGCGCCAGCAGCTTGGTCTCAGGGGAAACCGGGGAGCTGTTTTTT.

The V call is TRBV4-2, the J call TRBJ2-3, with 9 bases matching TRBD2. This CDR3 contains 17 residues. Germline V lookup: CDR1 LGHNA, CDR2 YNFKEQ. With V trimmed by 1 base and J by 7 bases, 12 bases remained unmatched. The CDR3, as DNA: TGTGCCAGCAGCCAAGGTTTGGGCGGGGGGGAAACCAATACGCAGTATTTT. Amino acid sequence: CASSQGLGGGETNTQYF.

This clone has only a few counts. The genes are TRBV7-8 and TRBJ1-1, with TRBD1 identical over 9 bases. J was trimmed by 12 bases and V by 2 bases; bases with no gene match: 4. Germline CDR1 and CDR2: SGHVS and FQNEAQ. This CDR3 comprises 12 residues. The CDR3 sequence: CASSLLGQGTFF. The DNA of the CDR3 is TGTGCCAGCAGCTTATTGGGACAGGGAACTTTCTTT.

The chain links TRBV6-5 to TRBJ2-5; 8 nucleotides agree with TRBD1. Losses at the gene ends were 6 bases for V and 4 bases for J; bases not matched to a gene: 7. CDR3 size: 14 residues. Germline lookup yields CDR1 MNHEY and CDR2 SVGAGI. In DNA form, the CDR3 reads TGTGCCAGCAGGCGGACAGGGTGGCGAGAGACCCAGTACTTC. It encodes CASRRTGWRETQYF.

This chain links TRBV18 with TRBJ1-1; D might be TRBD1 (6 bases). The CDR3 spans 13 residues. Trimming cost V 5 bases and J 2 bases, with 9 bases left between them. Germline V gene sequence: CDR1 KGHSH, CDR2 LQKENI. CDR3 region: CASSMDRNTEAFF. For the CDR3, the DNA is TGTGCCAGCTCAATGGACAGAAACACTGAAGCTTTCTTT.

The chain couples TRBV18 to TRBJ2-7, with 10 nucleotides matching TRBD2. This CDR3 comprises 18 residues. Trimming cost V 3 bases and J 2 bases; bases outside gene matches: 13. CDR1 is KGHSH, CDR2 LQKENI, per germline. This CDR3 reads CASSPRGGGTSATYEQYF. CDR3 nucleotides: TGTGCCAGCTCACCCCGGGGGGGCGGGACTAGCGCGACCTACGAGCAGTACTTC.

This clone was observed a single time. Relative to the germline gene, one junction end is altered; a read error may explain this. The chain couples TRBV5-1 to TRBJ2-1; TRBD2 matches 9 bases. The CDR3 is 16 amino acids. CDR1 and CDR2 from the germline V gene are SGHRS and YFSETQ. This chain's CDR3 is CASSLVASGNYHEQFF. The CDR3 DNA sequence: TGCGCCAGCAGCTTGGTTGCTAGCGGGAACTACCATGAGCAGTTCTTC.

The CDR3 spells CASSLGVPYEQYF. As DNA, the CDR3 is TGTGCCAGCAGCTTAGGGGTTCCCTACGAGCAGTACTTC. V is TRBV7-8 and J is TRBJ2-7; D ambiguous. V lost 1 base and J 2 bases, leaving 6 bases between the germline ends. This CDR3 has 13 residues. Germline CDR1 is SGHVS and CDR2 is FQNEAQ.

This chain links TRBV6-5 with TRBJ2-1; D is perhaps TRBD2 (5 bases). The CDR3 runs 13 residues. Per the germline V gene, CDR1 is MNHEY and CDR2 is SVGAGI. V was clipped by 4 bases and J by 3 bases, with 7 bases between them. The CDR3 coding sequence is TGTGCCAGCAGTTGGACTGGCTACAATGAGCAGTTCTTC. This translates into CASSWTGYNEQFF.

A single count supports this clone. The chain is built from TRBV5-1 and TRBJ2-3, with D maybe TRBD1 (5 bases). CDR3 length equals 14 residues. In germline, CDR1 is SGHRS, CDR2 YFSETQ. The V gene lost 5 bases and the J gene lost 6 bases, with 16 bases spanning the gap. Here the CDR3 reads CASSRSTPGDTQYF. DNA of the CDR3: TGCGCCAGCAGTCGGAGTACGCCAGGGGATACGCAGTATTTT.

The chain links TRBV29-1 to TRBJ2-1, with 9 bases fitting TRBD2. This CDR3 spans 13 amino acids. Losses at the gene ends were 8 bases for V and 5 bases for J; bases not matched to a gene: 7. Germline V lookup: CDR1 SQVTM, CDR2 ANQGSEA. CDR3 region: CSSRTSDHNEQFF. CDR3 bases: TGCAGCTCGCGGACTAGCGATCACAATGAGCAGTTCTTC.

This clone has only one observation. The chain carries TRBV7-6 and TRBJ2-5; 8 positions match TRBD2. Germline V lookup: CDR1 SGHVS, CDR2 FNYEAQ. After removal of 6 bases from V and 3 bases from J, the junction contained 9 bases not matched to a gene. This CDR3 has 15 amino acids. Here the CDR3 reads CASSPTGRAEETQYF. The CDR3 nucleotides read TGTGCCAGCAGTCCAACCGGGAGGGCGGAAGAGACCCAGTACTTC. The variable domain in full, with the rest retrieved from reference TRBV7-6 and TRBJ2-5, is GAGVSQSPRYKVTKRGQDVALRCDPISGHVSLYWYRQALGQGPEFLTYFNYEAQQDKSGLPNDRFSAERPEGSISTLTIQRTEQRDSAMYRCASSPTGRAEETQYFGPGTRLLVL.